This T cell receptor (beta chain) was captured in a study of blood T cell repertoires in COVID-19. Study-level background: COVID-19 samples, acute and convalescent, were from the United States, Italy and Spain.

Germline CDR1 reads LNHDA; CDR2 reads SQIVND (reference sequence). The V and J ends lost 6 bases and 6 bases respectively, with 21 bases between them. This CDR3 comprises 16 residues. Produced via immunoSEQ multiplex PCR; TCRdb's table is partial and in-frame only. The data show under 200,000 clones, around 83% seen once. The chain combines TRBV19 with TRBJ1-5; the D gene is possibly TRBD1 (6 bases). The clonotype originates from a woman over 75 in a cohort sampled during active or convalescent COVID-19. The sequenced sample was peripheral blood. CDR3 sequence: CASSPIGGASGQPQHF. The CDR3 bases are TGTGCCAGTAGCCCAATTGGGGGCGCGAGCGGTCAGCCCCAGCATTTT. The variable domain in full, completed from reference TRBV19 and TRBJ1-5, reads DGGITQSPKYLFRKEGQNVTLSCEQNLNHDAMYWYRQDPGQGLRLIYYSQIVNDFQKGDIAEGYSVSREKKESFPLTVTSAQKNPTAFYLCASSPIGGASGQPQHFGDGTRLSIL.